The subject of this entry is one T cell receptor (beta chain). Its antigen is unidentified. These data are taken from a study of shared clonotypes between healthy human individuals. Study-wide results and caveats: Rarefaction demonstrated incomplete sorted-subset sequencing despite large depth. In having few donors, the study represented limited genetic and exposure-history diversity. All-four-donor shared clonotypes had higher generation probabilities than non-shared clonotypes did.

The DNA input per sorted-subset replicate PCR was 200 to 250 ng, corresponding to 28,000 or so T cell genomes. The assay was immunoSEQ multiplex PCR, and TCRdb's table has in-frame clones only and misses some. The sample lists approximately 1.1 million clones, more than 75% seen once, with more than 0.5% in the top ten. The V gene's germline CDR1 is MNHEY and CDR2 SVGAGI. V was trimmed by 7 bases and J by 6 bases, leaving 12 bases between them. The CDR3 is made up of 12 amino acids. The receptor was isolated from a man between 18 and 29 years old in good health. Some clones in this sample may be carry-over from other donors' samples. The sequenced sample consisted of memory CD4+ T cells from PBMCs. Subset denoted: CD45RA-negative fraction. The V call is TRBV6-5, the J call TRBJ1-2; perhaps TRBD1 as D (6 bases). The CDR3 spells CASTMGGNGYTF. DNA for the CDR3: TGTGCCAGCACCATGGGGGGCAATGGCTACACCTTC.